A selection of T cell receptor beta chains follows, all from one sample in a study of regulatory T cells in long-lasting Graves disease. TCRdb reanalysed the multiplex PCR reads using MiXCR and keeps one entry per CDR3 protein. The sample comprises 450,000 to 650,000 distinct CDR3 sequences, 15% to 20% of which are singletons, and about 25% rests with the top ten. These data also formed part of another study, on T cells in Graves' hyperthyroidism and ophthalmopathy.

This sample comprised peripheral blood mononuclear cells (PBMCs), obtained at new diagnosis, from a patient treated with antithyroid drugs. The receptors here all came from a middle-aged woman with Graves disease. The CDR3 runs from the conserved cysteine through the conserved F or W. A D gene is named only where the DNA matches it firmly. Rows give clone size only sometimes, using once, few, many, or a class for an expanded clone.

TRBV11-3,TRBJ1-1,-,-,CASSFRGAPNTEAFF,TGTGCCAGCAGCTTCCGCGGGGCTCCGAACACTGAAGCTTTCTTT
TRBV11-2,TRBJ2-7,-,-,CASSLIIVGVSYEQYF,TGTGCCAGCAGCTTAATAATCGTAGGGGTGTCCTACGAGCAGTACTTC
TRBV10-3,TRBJ1-2,TRBD1,-,CAISDTGGLPNYGYTF,TGTGCCATCAGTGACACAGGGGGCCTTCCTAACTATGGCTACACCTTC
TRBV12-3/TRBV12-4,TRBJ1-5,-,many,CASSLRSALSNQPQHF,TGTGCCAGCAGTTTAAGATCAGCCCTTAGCAATCAGCCCCAGCATTTT
TRBV20-1,TRBJ1-2,-,many,CSAVDNYGYTF,TGCAGTGCAGTCGACAACTATGGCTACACCTTC
TRBV11-1,TRBJ2-3,TRBD2,many,CASSLRTSGVTDTQYF,TGTGCCAGCAGCTTAAGGACTAGCGGGGTCACAGATACGCAGTATTTT
TRBV5-1,TRBJ2-7,-,many,CASSPQMGEQYF,TGCGCCAGCAGCCCACAGATGGGCGAGCAGTACTTC
TRBV6-5,TRBJ2-7,-,-,CASSYSDNPPYEQYF,TGTGCCAGCAGTTACTCGGATAACCCCCCCTACGAGCAGTACTTC
TRBV5-1,TRBJ1-1,-,many,CASSSDRLNTEAFF,TGCGCCAGCAGCTCTGACAGGCTGAACACTGAAGCTTTCTTT
TRBV6-9,TRBJ1-5,-,few,CASSFSRRGGYGQPQHF,TGTGCCAGCAGTTTCTCGCGGAGGGGGGGATATGGCCAGCCCCAGCATTTT
TRBV3-1,TRBJ1-2,-,many,CASSQERASGYTF,TGTGCCAGCAGCCAAGAAAGGGCGTCGGGCTACACCTTC
TRBV7-9,TRBJ2-6,TRBD1,once,CASSPDRGNSGANVLTF,TGTGCCAGCAGCCCGGACAGGGGTAATTCTGGGGCCAACGTCCTGACTTTC
TRBV11-1,TRBJ1-2,-,many,CASSRGGADGYTF,TGTGCCAGCAGTCGCGGGGGCGCCGATGGCTACACCTTC
TRBV6-1,TRBJ1-1,-,few,CASSELDAAFF,TGTGCCAGCAGTGAATTGGACGCGGCTTTCTTT
TRBV27,TRBJ1-1,TRBD1,few,CASSLKPDRSTEAFF,TGTGCCAGCAGTTTAAAGCCGGACAGGAGCACTGAAGCTTTCTTT
TRBV11-2,TRBJ1-5,-,many,CASSLDLGGGQPQHF,TGTGCCAGCAGCTTAGATCTTGGGGGCGGTCAGCCCCAGCATTTT
TRBV27,TRBJ1-4,-,-,CASSFQGSNEKLFF,TGTGCCAGCAGTTTTCAAGGGTCTAATGAAAAACTGTTTTTT
TRBV6-1,TRBJ1-4,-,many,CASSESTAIWEKLFF,TGTGCCAGCAGTGAATCCACAGCCATATGGGAAAAACTGTTTTTT
TRBV18,TRBJ2-7,TRBD1,few,CASSSQGVLGEQYF,TGTGCCAGCTCATCGCAGGGGGTCTTAGGGGAGCAGTACTTC
TRBV7-9,TRBJ2-5,-,many,CASSLEGGHHF,TGTGCCAGCAGCTTAGAAGGGGGGCACCACTTC
TRBV7-9,TRBJ1-1,-,few,CASGSGGGNTEAFF,TGTGCCAGCGGATCCGGGGGCGGGAACACTGAAGCTTTCTTT
TRBV12-3/TRBV12-4,TRBJ2-3,TRBD2,-,CASIAGFTDTQYF,TGTGCCAGCATAGCGGGGTTCACAGATACGCAGTATTTT
TRBV7-2,TRBJ1-2,-,-,CASSLSYRDWYGYTF,TGTGCCAGCAGCTTAAGTTACAGGGATTGGTATGGCTACACCTTC
TRBV7-6,TRBJ2-3,TRBD2,many,CASSPVAGGLNTQYF,TGTGCCAGCAGCCCAGTTGCGGGGGGGCTGAATACGCAGTATTTT
TRBV28,TRBJ1-4,-,few,CASSPWDIHSVATNEKLFF,TGTGCCAGCAGCCCCTGGGACATTCATTCCGTTGCAACTAATGAAAAACTGTTTTTT
TRBV12-3/TRBV12-4,TRBJ2-3,TRBD2,few,CASSRSGGARDTQYF,TGTGCCAGCAGCCGAAGCGGGGGGGCTAGGGATACGCAGTATTTT
TRBV27,TRBJ1-2,TRBD1,many,CASSLSARGLGYTF,TGTGCCAGCAGTTTATCAGCGAGGGGGCTCGGCTACACCTTC
TRBV5-1,TRBJ1-1,-,-,CASSAGMNTEAFF,TGCGCCAGCAGCGCCGGGATGAACACTGAAGCTTTCTTT
TRBV11-3,TRBJ1-3,-,few,CASSFPQPVSGNTIYF,TGTGCCAGCAGCTTTCCACAGCCTGTCTCTGGAAACACCATATATTTT
TRBV27,TRBJ1-1,-,many,CASSFVGRQAFF,TGTGCCAGCAGTTTCGTGGGCAGACAAGCTTTCTTT
TRBV6-1,TRBJ1-1,-,many,CASSPGGSTEAFF,TGTGCCAGCAGTCCGGGGGGGAGCACTGAAGCTTTCTTT
TRBV18,TRBJ1-3,-,many,CASSPIESSGNTIYF,TGTGCCAGCTCACCGATAGAATCCTCTGGAAACACCATATATTTT
TRBV2,TRBJ1-5,-,many,CASRNPNSLRINQPQHF,TGTGCCAGCAGAAACCCGAACAGCCTCAGAATTAATCAGCCCCAGCATTTT
TRBV30,TRBJ1-1,-,many,CAWSQDWNTEAFF,TGTGCCTGGAGTCAGGACTGGAACACTGAAGCTTTCTTT
TRBV6-1,TRBJ2-5,TRBD2,many,CASSPLADEETQYF,TGTGCCAGCAGTCCTCTAGCGGATGAAGAGACCCAGTACTTC
TRBV7-9,TRBJ1-2,TRBD1,-,CASSPVGGQTSPTF,TGTGCCAGCAGCCCAGTGGGGGGACAGACATCCCCCACCTTC
TRBV6-2/TRBV6-3,TRBJ1-3,-,-,CASSNRRRSDSGNTIYF,TGTGCCAGCAGCAATCGACGGAGGTCCGACTCTGGAAACACCATATATTTT
TRBV12-3/TRBV12-4,TRBJ1-2,-,many,CASSFAPERGSYTF,TGTGCCAGCAGTTTTGCCCCAGAGAGGGGGAGCTACACCTTC
TRBV6-1,TRBJ2-1,-,many,CASSAQGGLGSYNEQFF,TGTGCCAGCAGTGCCCAGGGGGGATTGGGCTCCTACAATGAGCAGTTCTTC
TRBV7-3,TRBJ2-1,-,many,CASSHDPGQPHEQFF,TGTGCCAGCAGCCACGACCCAGGACAACCCCATGAGCAGTTCTTC
TRBV30,TRBJ1-1,TRBD1,-,CAWSVGGALGDTEAFF,TGTGCCTGGAGTGTAGGGGGCGCGTTGGGGGACACTGAAGCTTTCTTT
TRBV6-1,TRBJ2-3,TRBD1,-,CASSSMGQSTDTQYF,TGTGCCAGCAGCTCAATGGGACAGAGCACAGATACGCAGTATTTT